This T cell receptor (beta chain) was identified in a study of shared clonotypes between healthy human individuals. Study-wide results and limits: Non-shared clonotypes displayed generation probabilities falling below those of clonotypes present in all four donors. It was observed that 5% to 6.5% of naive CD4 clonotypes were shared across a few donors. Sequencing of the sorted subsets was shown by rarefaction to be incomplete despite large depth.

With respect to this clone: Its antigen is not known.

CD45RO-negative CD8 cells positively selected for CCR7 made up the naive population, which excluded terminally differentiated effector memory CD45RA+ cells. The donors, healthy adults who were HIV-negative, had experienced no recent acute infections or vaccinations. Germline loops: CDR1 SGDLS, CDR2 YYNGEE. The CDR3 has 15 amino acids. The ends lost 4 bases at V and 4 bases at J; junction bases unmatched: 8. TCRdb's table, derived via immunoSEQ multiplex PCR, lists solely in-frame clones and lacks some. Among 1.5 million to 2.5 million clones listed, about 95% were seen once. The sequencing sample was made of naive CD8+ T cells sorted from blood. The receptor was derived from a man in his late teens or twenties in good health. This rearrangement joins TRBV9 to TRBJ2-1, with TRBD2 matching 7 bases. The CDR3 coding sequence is TGTGCCAGCAGCCCATCGGGAGGTCCGTACAATGAGCAGTTCTTC. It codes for CASSPSGGPYNEQFF. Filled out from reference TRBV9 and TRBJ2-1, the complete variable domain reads DSGVTQTPKHLITATGQRVTLRCSPRSGDLSVYWYQQSLDQGLQFLIQYYNGEERAKGNILERFSAQQFPDLHSELNLSSLELGDSALYFCASSPSGGPYNEQFFGPGTRLTVL.